This T cell receptor (beta chain) was documented in a study of graft-versus-host responses after intestinal transplantation. Study overall: All of the recipients had induction that used anti-thymocyte globulin, then tacrolimus and steroids for approximately 3 years.

Generated by immunoSEQ multiplex PCR, the TCRdb table keeps only in-frame clones and is missing some. This table holds around 70,000 clones, roughly 90% found once. On this clone: Its antigen is currently unknown.

Study findings and constraints: Those patients showing graft-donor T cell macrochimerism displayed high graft-versus-host to host-versus-graft clonal ratios in allografts.

The J segment lost 1 base and the V segment lost 9 bases, leaving 13 bases of the junction unmatched. CDR3 length: 17 residues. CDR1 and CDR2 from the germline V gene are SEHNR and FQNEAQ (reference sequence). The genes are TRBV7-9 and TRBJ2-4, with 9 bases identical to TRBD2. The sample consisted of unstimulated CD8+ T cells sorted from spleen or lymph node cells, taken before intestinal transplant. The TCR originated in a human donor who received an intestinal transplant. CDR3 protein: CAREPREGPLAKNIQYF. CDR3 bases: TGTGCCAGAGAACCGCGGGAGGGCCCTTTGGCCAAAAACATTCAGTACTTC.